This T cell receptor (beta chain) came from a study of cytomegalovirus exposure and HLA in healthy donors. General study results and limits: Across all donors, roughly uniform sequencing depth was an assumption of the presence/absence analyses.

Germline CDR1 is SGHRS and CDR2 is YFSETQ. V lost 3 bases and J lost 4, with 10 bases in between. The CDR3 covers 13 residues. This clone turned up a few times. Antigen specificity is unknown. Researchers ran the PCR with 60 Vbeta and 13 Jbeta primers. Only in-frame clones appear in the TCRdb table, and some are missing; sequencing was by immunoSEQ multiplex PCR. The table includes 90,000 to 100,000 clones, 65% to 85% detected once. This chain joins TRBV5-1 and TRBJ1-2, with D perhaps TRBD1 (5 bases). The TCR was taken from a woman in her sixties in good health and CMV-seropositive. The sequenced material came from PBMCs. CDR3 protein: CASSSGQAYGYTF. Here the CDR3 DNA reads TGCGCCAGCAGCTCAGGACAAGCCTATGGCTACACCTTC.